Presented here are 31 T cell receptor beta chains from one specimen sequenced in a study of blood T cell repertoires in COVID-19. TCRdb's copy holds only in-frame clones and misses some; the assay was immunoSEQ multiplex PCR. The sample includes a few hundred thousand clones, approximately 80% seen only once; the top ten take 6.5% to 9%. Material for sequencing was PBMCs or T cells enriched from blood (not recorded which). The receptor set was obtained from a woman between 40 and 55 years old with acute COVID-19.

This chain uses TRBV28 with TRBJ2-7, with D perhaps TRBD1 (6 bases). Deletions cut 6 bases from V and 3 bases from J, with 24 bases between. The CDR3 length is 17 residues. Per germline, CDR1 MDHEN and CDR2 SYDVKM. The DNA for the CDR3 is TGTGCCAGCAGCCCGAACGCCCCGGGCAGGGGCAGCTACGAGCAGTACTTC. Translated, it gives CASSPNAPGRGSYEQYF. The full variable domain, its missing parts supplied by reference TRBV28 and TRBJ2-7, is DVKVTQSSRYLVKRTGEKVFLECVQDMDHENMFWYRQDPGLGLRLIYFSYDVKMKEKGDIPEGYSVSREKKERFSLILESASTNQTSMYLCASSPNAPGRGSYEQYFGPGTRLTVT.

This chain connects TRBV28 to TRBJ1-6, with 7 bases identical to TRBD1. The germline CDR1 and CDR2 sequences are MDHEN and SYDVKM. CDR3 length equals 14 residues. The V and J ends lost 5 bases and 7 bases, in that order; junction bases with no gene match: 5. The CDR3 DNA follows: TGTGCCAGCAGTGGGGACAGACAGAATTCACCCCTCCACTTT. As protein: CASSGDRQNSPLHF.

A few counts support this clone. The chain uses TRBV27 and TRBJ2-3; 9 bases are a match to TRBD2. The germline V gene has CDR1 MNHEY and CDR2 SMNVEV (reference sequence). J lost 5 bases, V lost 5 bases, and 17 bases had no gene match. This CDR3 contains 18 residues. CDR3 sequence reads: CASSPWVAGGLFGDTQYF. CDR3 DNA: TGTGCCAGCAGTCCCTGGGTCGCGGGGGGGCTTTTCGGAGATACGCAGTATTTT.

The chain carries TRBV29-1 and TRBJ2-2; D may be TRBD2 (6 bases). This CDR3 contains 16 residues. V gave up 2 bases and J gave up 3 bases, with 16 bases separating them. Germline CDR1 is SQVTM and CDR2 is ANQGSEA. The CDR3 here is CSVEPAGGRYTGELFF. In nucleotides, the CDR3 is TGCAGCGTTGAACCCGCTGGGGGGAGGTACACCGGGGAGCTGTTTTTT.

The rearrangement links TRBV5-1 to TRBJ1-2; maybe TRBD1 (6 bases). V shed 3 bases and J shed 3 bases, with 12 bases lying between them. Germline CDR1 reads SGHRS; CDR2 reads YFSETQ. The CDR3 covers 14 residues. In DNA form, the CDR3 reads TGCGCCAGCAGCTCCTCGACAGGAGACTATGGCTACACCTTC. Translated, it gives CASSSSTGDYGYTF.

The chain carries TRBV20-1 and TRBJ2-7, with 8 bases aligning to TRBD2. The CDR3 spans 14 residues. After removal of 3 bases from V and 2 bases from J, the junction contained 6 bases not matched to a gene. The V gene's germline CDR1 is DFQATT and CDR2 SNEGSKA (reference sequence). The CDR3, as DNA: TGCAGTGCTAGTCCGAGCGGGAGCCCCTACGAGCAGTACTTC. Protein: CSASPSGSPYEQYF.

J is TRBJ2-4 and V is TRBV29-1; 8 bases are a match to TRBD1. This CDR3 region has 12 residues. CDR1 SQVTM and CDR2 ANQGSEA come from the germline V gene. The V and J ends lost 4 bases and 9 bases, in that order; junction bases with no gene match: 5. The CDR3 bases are TGCAGCGTTGCTGGACAGGGAGGCATTCAGTACTTC. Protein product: CSVAGQGGIQYF.

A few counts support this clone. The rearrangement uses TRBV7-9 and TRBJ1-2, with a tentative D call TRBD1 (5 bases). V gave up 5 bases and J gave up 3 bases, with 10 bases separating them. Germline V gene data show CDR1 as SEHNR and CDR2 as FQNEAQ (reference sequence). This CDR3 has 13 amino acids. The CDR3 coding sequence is TGTGCCAGCAGCCTGACAGTCGACTATGGCTACACCTTC. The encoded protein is CASSLTVDYGYTF.

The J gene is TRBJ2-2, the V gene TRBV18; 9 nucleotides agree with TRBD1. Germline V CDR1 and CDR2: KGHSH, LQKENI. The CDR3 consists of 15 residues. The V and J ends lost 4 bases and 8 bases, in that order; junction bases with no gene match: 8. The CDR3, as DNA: TGTGCCAGCTCACTCGCCGGGACAGGGACTGGGGAGCTGTTTTTT. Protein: CASSLAGTGTGELFF.

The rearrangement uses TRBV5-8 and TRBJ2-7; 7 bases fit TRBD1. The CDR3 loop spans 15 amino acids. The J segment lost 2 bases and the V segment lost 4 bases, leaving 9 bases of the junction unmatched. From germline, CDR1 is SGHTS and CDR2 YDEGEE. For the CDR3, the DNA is TGTGCCAGCAGCAGGGTCGGGCAGGGGGCCTACGAGCAGTACTTC. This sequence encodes CASSRVGQGAYEQYF.

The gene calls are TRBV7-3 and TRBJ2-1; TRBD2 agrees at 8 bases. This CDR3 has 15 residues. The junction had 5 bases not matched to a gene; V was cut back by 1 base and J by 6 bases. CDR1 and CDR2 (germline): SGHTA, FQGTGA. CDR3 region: CASSLMAGGLNEQFF. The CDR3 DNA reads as TGTGCCAGCAGCTTAATGGCGGGAGGCCTCAATGAGCAGTTCTTC.

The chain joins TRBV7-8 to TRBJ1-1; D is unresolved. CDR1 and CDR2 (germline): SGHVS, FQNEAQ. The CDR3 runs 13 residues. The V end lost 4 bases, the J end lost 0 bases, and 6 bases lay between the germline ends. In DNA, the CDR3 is TGTGCCAGCAGCTCGACACTGAACACTGAAGCTTTCTTT. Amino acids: CASSSTLNTEAFF. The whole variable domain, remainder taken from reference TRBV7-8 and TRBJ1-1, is GAGVSQSPRYKVAKRGQDVALRCDPISGHVSLFWYQQALGQGPEFLTYFQNEAQLDKSGLPSDRFFAERPEGSVSTLKIQRTQQEDSAVYLCASSSTLNTEAFFGQGTRLTVV.

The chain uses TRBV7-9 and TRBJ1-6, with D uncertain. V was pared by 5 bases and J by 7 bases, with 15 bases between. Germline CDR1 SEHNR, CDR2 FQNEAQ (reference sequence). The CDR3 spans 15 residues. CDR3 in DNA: TGTGCCAGCAGCCTAGGAATGGGCGAGAATTCACCCCTCCACTTT. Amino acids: CASSLGMGENSPLHF.

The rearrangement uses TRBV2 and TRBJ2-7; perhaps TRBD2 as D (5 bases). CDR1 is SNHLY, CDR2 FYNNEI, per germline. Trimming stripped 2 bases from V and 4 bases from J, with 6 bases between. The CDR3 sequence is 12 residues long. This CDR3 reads CASSETGYEQYF. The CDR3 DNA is TGTGCCAGCAGTGAAACGGGATACGAGCAGTACTTC.

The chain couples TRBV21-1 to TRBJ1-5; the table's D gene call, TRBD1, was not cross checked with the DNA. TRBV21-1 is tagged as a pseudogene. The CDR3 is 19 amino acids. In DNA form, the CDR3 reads TGTGCCAGCAGCAATAAGGCAGGGACACGGCCGTCGTTGAATCAGCCCCAGCATTTT. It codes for CASSNKAGTRPSLNQPQHF.

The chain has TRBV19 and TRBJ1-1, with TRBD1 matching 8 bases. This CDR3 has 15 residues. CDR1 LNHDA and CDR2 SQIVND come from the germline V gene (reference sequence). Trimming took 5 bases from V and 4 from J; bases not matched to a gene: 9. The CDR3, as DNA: TGTGCCAGTAGTCCGCGGGGGCAGGGGGCCACTGAAGCTTTCTTT. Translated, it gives CASSPRGQGATEAFF.

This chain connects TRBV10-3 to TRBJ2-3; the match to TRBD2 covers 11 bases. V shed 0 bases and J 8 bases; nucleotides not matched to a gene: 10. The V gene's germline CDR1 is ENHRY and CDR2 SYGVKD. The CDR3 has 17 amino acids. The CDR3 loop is CAISESPSGGPTGTQYF. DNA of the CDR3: TGTGCCATCAGTGAGTCGCCTAGCGGGGGGCCCACTGGTACGCAGTATTTT.

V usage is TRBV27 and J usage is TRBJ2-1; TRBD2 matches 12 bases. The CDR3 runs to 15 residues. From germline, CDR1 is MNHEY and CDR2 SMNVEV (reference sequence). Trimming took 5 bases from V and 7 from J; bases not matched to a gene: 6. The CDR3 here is CASSPRLAGDNEQFF. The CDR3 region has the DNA TGTGCCAGCAGTCCACGACTAGCGGGAGATAATGAGCAGTTCTTC.

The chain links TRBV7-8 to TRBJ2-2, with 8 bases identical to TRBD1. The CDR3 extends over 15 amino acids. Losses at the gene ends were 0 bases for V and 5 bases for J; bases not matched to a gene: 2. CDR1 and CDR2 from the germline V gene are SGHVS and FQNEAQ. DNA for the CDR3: TGTGCCAGCAGCTTAGCGACAGGGGCGACCGGGGAGCTGTTTTTT. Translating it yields CASSLATGATGELFF.

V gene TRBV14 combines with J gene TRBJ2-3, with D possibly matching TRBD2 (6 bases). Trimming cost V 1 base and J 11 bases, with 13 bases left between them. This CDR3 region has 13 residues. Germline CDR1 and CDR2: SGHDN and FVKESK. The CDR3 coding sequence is TGTGCCAGCAGCCAAGTTTCCTGGGGAGGGCAGTATTTT. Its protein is CASSQVSWGGQYF. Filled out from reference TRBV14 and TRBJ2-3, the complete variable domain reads EAGVTQFPSHSVIEKGQTVTLRCDPISGHDNLYWYRRVMGKEIKFLLHFVKESKQDESGMPNNRFLAERTGGTYSTLKVQPAELEDSGVYFCASSQVSWGGQYFGPGTRLTVL.

The CDR3 coding sequence is TGTGCCATCAGTTTGGGGACAGGGGGCTACGAGCAGTACTTC. Protein product: CAISLGTGGYEQYF. This chain connects TRBV10-3 to TRBJ2-7; TRBD1 matches at 11 bases. The CDR3 extends over 14 amino acids. V lost 5 bases, J lost 3 bases, and 3 bases stayed unmatched. CDR1 and CDR2 (germline): ENHRY, SYGVKD.

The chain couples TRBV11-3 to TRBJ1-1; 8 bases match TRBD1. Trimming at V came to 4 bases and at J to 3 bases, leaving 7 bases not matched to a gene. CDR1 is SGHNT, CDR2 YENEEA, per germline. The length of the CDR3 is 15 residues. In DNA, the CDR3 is TGTGCCAGCAGCTCCGACAGGGGTACGGACACTGAAGCTTTCTTT. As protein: CASSSDRGTDTEAFF. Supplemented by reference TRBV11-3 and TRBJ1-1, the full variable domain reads EAGVVQSPRYKIIEKKQPVAFWCNPISGHNTLYWYLQNLGQGPELLIRYENEEAVDDSQLPKDRFSAERLKGVDSTLKIQPAELGDSAVYLCASSSDRGTDTEAFFGQGTRLTVV.

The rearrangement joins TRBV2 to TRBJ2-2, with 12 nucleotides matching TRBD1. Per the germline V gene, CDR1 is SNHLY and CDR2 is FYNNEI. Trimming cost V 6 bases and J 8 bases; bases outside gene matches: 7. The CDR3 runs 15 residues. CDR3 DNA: TGTGCCAGCAGACCGGGACAGGGGGCATCAGGGGAGCTGTTTTTT. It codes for CASRPGQGASGELFF.

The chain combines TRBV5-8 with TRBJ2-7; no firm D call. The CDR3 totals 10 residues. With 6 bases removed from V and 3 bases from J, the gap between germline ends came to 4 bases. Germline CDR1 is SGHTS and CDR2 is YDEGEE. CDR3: CASILYEQYF. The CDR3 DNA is TGTGCCAGCATTCTCTACGAGCAGTACTTC.

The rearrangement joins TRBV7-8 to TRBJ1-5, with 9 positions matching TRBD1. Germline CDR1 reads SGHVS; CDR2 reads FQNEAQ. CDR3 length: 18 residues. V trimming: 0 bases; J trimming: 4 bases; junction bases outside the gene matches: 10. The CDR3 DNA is TGTGCCAGCAGCTTAGCGGTCGTACAGGGGGCAGGAAATCAGCCCCAGCATTTT. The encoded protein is CASSLAVVQGAGNQPQHF.

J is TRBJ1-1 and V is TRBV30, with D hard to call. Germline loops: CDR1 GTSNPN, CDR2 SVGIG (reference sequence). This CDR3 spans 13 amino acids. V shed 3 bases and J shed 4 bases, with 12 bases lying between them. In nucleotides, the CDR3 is TGTGCCTGGAGGGGAGGGTCCGGCACTGAAGCTTTCTTT. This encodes CAWRGGSGTEAFF.

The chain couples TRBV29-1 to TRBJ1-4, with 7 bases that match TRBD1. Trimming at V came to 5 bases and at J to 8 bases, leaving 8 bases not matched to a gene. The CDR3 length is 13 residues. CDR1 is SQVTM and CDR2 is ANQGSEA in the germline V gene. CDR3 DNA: TGCAGCGTTTATCGACAGGGTTGGGAAAAACTGTTTTTT. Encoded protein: CSVYRQGWEKLFF.

CDR3 protein: CASSAQRGSTDTQYF. As DNA, the CDR3 is TGTGCCAGCAGTGCCCAGCGGGGGAGCACAGATACGCAGTATTTT. The chain couples TRBV6-4 to TRBJ2-3, with 8 positions matching TRBD2. Germline CDR1 and CDR2: MRHNA and SNTAGT. The V segment lost 4 bases and the J segment 0 bases; nucleotides outside the gene matches: 3. The length of the CDR3 is 15 residues.

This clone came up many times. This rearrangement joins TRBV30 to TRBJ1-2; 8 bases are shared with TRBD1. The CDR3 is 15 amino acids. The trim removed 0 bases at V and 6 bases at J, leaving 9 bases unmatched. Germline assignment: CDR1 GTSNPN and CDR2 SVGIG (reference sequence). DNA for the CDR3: TGTGCCTGGAGTGTAATAAACAGGGGGGGTCATGGCTACACCTTC. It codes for CAWSVINRGGHGYTF. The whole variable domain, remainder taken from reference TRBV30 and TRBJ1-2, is SQTIHQWPATLVQPVGSPLSLECTVEGTSNPNLYWYRQAAGRGLQLLFYSVGIGQISSEVPQNLSASRPQDRQFILSSKKLLLSDSGFYLCAWSVINRGGHGYTFGSGTRLTVV.

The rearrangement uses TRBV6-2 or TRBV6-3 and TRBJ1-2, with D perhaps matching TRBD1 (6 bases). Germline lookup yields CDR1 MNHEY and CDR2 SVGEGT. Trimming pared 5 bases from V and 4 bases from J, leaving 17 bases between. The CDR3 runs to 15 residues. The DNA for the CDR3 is TGTGCCAGCAGTGGATCCCGGACAGACCGCTATGGCTACACCTTC. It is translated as CASSGSRTDRYGYTF.

The CDR3 nucleotides are TGTGCCAGCAGTTGGGGAGGGGAATCTAATGAAAAACTGTTTTTT. This gives the protein CASSWGGESNEKLFF. The chain carries TRBV11-2 and TRBJ1-4, with D possibly being TRBD1 (5 bases). The length of the CDR3 is 15 residues. Trimming took off 6 bases at V and 3 bases at J, with 14 bases between the two ends. The germline V gene has CDR1 SGHAT and CDR2 FQNNGV.